This entry features one TCR beta chain sequence. The CDR3 loop spans 17 amino acids. V was trimmed by 5 bases and J by 5 bases, leaving 24 bases between them. Germline CDR1 is SGHVS and CDR2 is FQNEAQ. Libraries were prepared by immunoSEQ multiplex PCR; TCRdb keeps only in-frame clonotypes and omits some of them. This sample has about 820,000 clones, with roughly 92% found just once. Naive CD8 populations comprised CD45RO-negative cells positively selected for CCR7, excluding terminally differentiated effector memory CD45RA+ cells. This sample was taken from a study of shared clonotypes between healthy human individuals.

V is TRBV7-8 and J is TRBJ1-2; tentative D call: TRBD1 (5 bases). The TCR originated in a man aged 25-45 years in good health. The sequenced material came from naive CD8+ T cells sorted from blood. CDR3 loop: CASSAEFAVVGPYGYTF. The CDR3 DNA follows: TGTGCCAGCAGCGCAGAATTCGCGGTCGTGGGACCTTATGGCTACACCTTC.